This TCR beta chain comes out of a study of T-cell reconstitution after alpha-beta-depleted transplantation in children. This clonotype came up many times. The TCRbeta library incorporated unique molecular identifiers. TCRdb re-called the PCR reads through MiXCR, storing one row per CDR3 protein. Of around 500,000 distinct CDR3 sequences in the sample, more than 20% were seen once. Per the germline V gene, CDR1 is DFQATT and CDR2 is SNEGSKA (reference sequence). The CDR3 runs 15 residues. V gave up 3 bases and J gave up 12 bases, with 27 bases separating them. The input for sequencing was PBMCs, mostly from graft donor cells, taken 360 days after TCRalphabeta/CD19-depleted stem cell transplant. This TCR was recovered from a boy in the first two years of life who had a stem cell transplant for acute myeloid leukemia, so the T cells may come from the graft donor. The V call is TRBV20-1, the J call TRBJ2-7; no reliable D call. The CDR3 loop is CSASGQRFQPGNAYF. CDR3 bases: TGCAGTGCTAGCGGTCAAAGGTTTCAGCCCGGCAATGCGTACTTC.